Below, one T cell receptor beta chain is given with its context. V dropped 7 bases and J dropped 6 bases, with 21 bases sitting between them. The germline gives CDR1 MDHEN, CDR2 SYDVKM. The CDR3 has 15 amino acids. This sample is drawn from a study of blood T cell repertoires in COVID-19. Overall study: The origin of the acute and convalescent COVID-19 samples was the United States, Italy and Spain. PBMCs, B-cell-depleted T cells, or T cells were the source of the cDNA or gDNA that made up the material.

As processed by the authors: Quantification of nucleated cells was approximated via reference gene primer amplification. Clones were sequenced by immunoSEQ multiplex PCR, and TCRdb holds only the in-frame ones, with some missing. D and trimming come from the DNA, and the V and J calls and clone size come from that table. The profile shows roughly 70,000 clones, approximately 90% of them singletons. This receptor was obtained from a woman aged 80 or over with active COVID-19. The sample was peripheral blood. V gene TRBV28 combines with J gene TRBJ1-1; D perhaps matches TRBD1 (6 bases). The CDR3 nucleotides read TGTGCCAGCATCCCATCGGGGGAGGGGGTCGCTGAAGCTTTCTTT. Residues: CASIPSGEGVAEAFF.